Below, one T cell receptor beta chain is given with its context. Its antigen is currently unknown. CDR3 size: 13 residues. Germline V gene sequence: CDR1 MGHDK, CDR2 SYGVNS. V dropped 6 bases and J dropped 3; count of bases not matched to a gene: 4. The data derive from a study of cytomegalovirus exposure and HLA in healthy donors. Study outcomes and limitations: In a later analysis, the majority of CMV-associated beta chains seemingly showed HLA restriction.

PCR was performed using 60 Vbeta and 13 Jbeta primers. Sequencing was performed with immunoSEQ multiplex PCR; in TCRdb, only in-frame clones are kept and a portion is missing. This sample yields 150,000 or so clones, of which around 70% are seen a single time; approximately 2.1% belongs to the top ten. Source material: PBMCs. The V gene is TRBV25-1, the J gene TRBJ1-2, with 7 positions matching TRBD1. This TCR came from a man younger than 40 in good health and CMV-seronegative. CDR3 coding DNA: TGTGCCAGCAGCGATGACAGGGACTATGGCTACACCTTC. Its translation: CASSDDRDYGYTF.